This T cell receptor beta chain emerged from a study of HIV-infected patients and healthy controls. Overall study findings and caveats: The diversity differences were not explained by slight age and sex differences between study cohorts. Compared with controls, mean Gini indices were significantly raised in HIV-infected repertoires, possibly indicating oligoclonality. Untreated HIV+ repertoires had roughly threefold fewer distinct CDR3s and lower Shannon diversity than healthy controls.

CDR3 length: 15 residues. Trimming shortened V by 2 bases and J by 0 bases, and 5 bases separated the two germline ends. The germline CDR1 and CDR2 sequences are MNHEY and SVGEGT. All unsorted peripheral T cells were captured because whole blood was used without fractionation. The sample holds many counts of this clonotype. No antigen is known for it. Around 530 ng RNA was reverse transcribed with alpha and beta constant-region primers. Separate chain-specific third strand synthesis with multiplexing indices produced the alpha and beta libraries. A single primer pair per chain amplified all rearrangements, with per-molecule barcodes. TCRdb re-called the 5' RACE reads through MiXCR, storing one row per CDR3 protein. The sample yields under 20,000 distinct CDR3 sequences, 8% to 10% seen once.

The sample consisted of blood. The source of this sequence is an adult in good health. The rearrangement joins TRBV6-2 or TRBV6-3 to TRBJ2-6; D not resolved. The CDR3 nucleotides are TGTGCCAGCAGTTACGAGAACTCTGGGGCCAACGTCCTGACTTTC. Translated: CASSYENSGANVLTF.